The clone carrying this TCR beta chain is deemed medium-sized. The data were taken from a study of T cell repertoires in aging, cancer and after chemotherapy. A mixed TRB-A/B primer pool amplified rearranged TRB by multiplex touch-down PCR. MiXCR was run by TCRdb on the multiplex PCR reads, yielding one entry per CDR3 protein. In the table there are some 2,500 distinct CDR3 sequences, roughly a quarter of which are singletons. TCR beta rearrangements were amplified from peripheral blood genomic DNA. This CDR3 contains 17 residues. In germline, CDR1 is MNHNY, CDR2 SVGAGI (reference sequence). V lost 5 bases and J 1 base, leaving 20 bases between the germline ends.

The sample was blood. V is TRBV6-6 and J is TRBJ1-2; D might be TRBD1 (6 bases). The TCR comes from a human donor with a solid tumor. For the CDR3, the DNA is TGTGCCAGCAGTCCCACCACCGCACAGGGTTTTAACTATGGCTACACCTTC. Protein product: CASSPTTAQGFNYGYTF.